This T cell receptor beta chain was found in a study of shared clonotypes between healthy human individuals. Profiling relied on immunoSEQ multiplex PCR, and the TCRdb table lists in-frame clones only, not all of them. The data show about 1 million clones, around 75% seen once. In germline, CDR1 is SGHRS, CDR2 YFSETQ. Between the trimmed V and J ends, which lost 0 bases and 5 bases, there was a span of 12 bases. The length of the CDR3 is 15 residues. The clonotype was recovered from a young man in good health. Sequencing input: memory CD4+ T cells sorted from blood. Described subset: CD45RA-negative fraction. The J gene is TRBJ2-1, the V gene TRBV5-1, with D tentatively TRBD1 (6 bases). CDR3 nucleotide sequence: TGCGCCAGCAGCTTGGGGACAGTATGGGACAATGAGCAGTTCTTC. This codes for CASSLGTVWDNEQFF.